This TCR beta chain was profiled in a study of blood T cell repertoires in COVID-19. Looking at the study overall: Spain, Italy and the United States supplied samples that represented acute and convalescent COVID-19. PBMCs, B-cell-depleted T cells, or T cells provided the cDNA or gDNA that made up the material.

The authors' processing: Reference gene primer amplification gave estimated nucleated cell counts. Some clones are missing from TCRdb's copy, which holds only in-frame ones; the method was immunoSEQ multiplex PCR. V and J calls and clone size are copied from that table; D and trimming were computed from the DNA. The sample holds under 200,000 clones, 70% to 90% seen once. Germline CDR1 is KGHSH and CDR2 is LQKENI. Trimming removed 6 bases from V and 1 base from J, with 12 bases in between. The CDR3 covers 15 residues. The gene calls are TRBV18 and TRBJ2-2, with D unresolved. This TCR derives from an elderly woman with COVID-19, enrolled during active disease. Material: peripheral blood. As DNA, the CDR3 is TGTGCCAGCTCTCCCGGAGTAGGGAACACCGGGGAGCTGTTTTTT. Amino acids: CASSPGVGNTGELFF.